The 4 T cell receptor beta chains in this list originate from one sample, sequenced in a study of response to subunit inactivated influenza vaccine. Each CDR3 protein gets one entry after TCRdb re-called the RT-PCR reads with MiXCR. This table has about 620,000 distinct CDR3 sequences, approximately 10% appearing once. Another study also made use of these data, one on T cells expressing NK-cell markers. That investigation notes: In generating TCR beta cDNA, 5'RACE template switching with UMIs was used.

Source: PBMCs from blood, taken on the day of vaccination. The receptors here all came from a man aged 45-65 years who received an inactivated influenza vaccine.

This clonotype appeared a few times. As DNA, the CDR3 is TGTGCCAGCAGTTCTACAGGGATCTATGAGCAGTTCTTC. As protein: CASSSTGIYEQFF. The chain carries TRBV6-5 and TRBJ2-1, with D perhaps matching TRBD1 (6 bases). The germline gives CDR1 MNHEY, CDR2 SVGAGI. Trimming took off 4 bases at V and 8 bases at J, with 12 bases between the two ends. The CDR3 extends over 13 amino acids.

This clonotype was detected many times. The V gene is TRBV7-9, the J gene TRBJ2-7; D is ambiguous. CDR1 and CDR2 (germline): SEHNR, FQNEAQ (reference sequence). There are 13 residues in the CDR3. V was shortened by 0 bases and J by 3 bases, with 6 bases between the two germline ends. CDR3 nucleotide sequence: TGTGCCAGCAGCTTAGCTTGGGGCTACGAGCAGTACTTC. It specifies CASSLAWGYEQYF.

The chain links TRBV29-1 to TRBJ1-4, with 8 bases fitting TRBD1. Germline lookup yields CDR1 SQVTM and CDR2 ANQGSEA. The CDR3 consists of 15 residues. The V and J ends lost 5 bases and 7 bases, in that order; junction bases with no gene match: 12. The CDR3 DNA sequence: TGCAGCGTTACTGGACAGGGCCAAACCCTTGAAAAACTGTTTTTT. Amino acid sequence: CSVTGQGQTLEKLFF.

Many counts were recorded for this clonotype. The rearrangement links TRBV7-2 to TRBJ2-7, with 8 bases lining up with TRBD2. V dropped 3 bases and J dropped 4; count of bases not matched to a gene: 5. The CDR3 length is 14 residues. Germline V gene sequence: CDR1 SGHTA, CDR2 FQGNSA. The CDR3 reads CASSFSGSGYEQYF. CDR3 sequence (DNA): TGTGCCAGCAGCTTCAGCGGGAGTGGGTACGAGCAGTACTTC.